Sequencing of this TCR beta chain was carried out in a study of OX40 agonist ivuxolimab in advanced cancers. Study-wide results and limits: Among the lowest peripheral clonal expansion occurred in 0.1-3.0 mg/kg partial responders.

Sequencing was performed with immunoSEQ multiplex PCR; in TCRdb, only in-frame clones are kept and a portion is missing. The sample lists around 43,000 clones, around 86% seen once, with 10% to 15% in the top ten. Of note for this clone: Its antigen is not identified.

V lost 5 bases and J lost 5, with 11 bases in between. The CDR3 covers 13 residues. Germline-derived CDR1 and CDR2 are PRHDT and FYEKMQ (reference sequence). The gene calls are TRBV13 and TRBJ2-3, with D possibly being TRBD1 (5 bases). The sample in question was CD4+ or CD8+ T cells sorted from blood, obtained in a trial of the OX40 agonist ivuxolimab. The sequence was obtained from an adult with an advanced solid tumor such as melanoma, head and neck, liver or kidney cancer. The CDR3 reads CASSPLGVDTQYF. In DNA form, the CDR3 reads TGTGCCAGCAGCCCCCTAGGGGTAGATACGCAGTATTTT. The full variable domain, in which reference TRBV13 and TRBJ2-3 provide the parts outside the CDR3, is AAGVIQSPRHLIKEKRETATLKCYPIPRHDTVYWYQQGPGQDPQFLISFYEKMQSDKGSIPDRFSAQQFSDYHSELNMSSLELGDSALYFCASSPLGVDTQYFGPGTRLTVL.